This TCR beta chain was found in a study of T cells in Graves' hyperthyroidism and ophthalmopathy. Turning to the study itself: Peripheral blood samples were taken at initial diagnosis, prior to any treatment. Points from the study as a whole: Before onset, ophthalmopathy was predicted by the model a median around 6 months earlier.

Hyperthyroidism in the patients, aged 18 to 65, was newly diagnosed and under 2 months in duration. The trim removed 5 bases at V and 9 bases at J, leaving 15 bases unmatched. This CDR3 is 15 amino acids long. As concerns this clonotype: What it binds is not known.

RNA transcripts provided the source from which TCR beta CDR3 regions were amplified. HTBI primers were employed in a first-round RT-PCR of the TCR CDR3. TCRdb passed the multiplex PCR reads through MiXCR, listing each CDR3 protein once. Among about 700,000 distinct CDR3 sequences listed, 13% to 15% were seen once. The sequence was collected from a woman younger than 35 with Graves' hyperthyroidism. The sequenced sample consisted of blood. The chain employs TRBV12-3 or TRBV12-4 and TRBJ2-5; 7 nucleotides match TRBD1. The CDR3 protein is CASSRPDHRGKAQYF. CDR3 DNA: TGTGCCAGCAGTCGTCCCGACCACAGGGGAAAGGCCCAGTACTTC.